These 2 T cell receptor beta chains share one sample of origin, sequenced in a study of cytomegalovirus exposure and HLA in healthy donors. It was with 60 Vbeta and 13 Jbeta primers that the PCR ran. Clones were read by immunoSEQ multiplex PCR, and TCRdb kept only the in-frame ones, dropping some. The data show about 150,000 clones, with around 79% seen just once and roughly 6.8% held by the top ten. Sample: PBMCs. Receptors were obtained from a middle-aged man in good health and CMV-seropositive.

The chain uses TRBV5-1 and TRBJ2-3; 7 bases line up with TRBD1. Trimming took 3 bases from V and 1 from J; bases not matched to a gene: 8. This CDR3 contains 16 residues. Germline V lookup: CDR1 SGHRS, CDR2 YFSETQ. The CDR3 here is CASSSKDRDGTDTQYF. The DNA of the CDR3 is TGCGCCAGCAGCTCCAAAGACAGGGATGGCACAGATACGCAGTATTTT. Based on the CDR3 plus reference TRBV5-1 and TRBJ2-3, the full variable domain is KAGVTQTPRYLIKTRGQQVTLSCSPISGHRSVSWYQQTPGQGLQFLFEYFSETQRNKGNFPGRFSGRQFSNSRSEMNVSTLELGDSALYLCASSSKDRDGTDTQYFGPGTRLTVL.

The chain combines TRBV5-6 with TRBJ2-7; possible D gene TRBD2, 6 bases. The CDR3 spans 16 residues. Germline loops: CDR1 SGHDT, CDR2 YYEEEE. The V end lost 4 bases, the J end lost 0 bases, and 17 bases lay between the germline ends. In nucleotides, the CDR3 is TGTGCCAGCAGCAGGCCCCACCGGGACTTCTCCTACGAGCAGTACTTC. Its protein is CASSRPHRDFSYEQYF.